The entry that follows covers one TCR beta chain sequence. Its specificity is unknown. Other nucleotide sequences in the sample specify the same CDR3. CDR3 length: 12 residues. Per germline, CDR1 MNHEY and CDR2 SMNVEV (reference sequence). Trimming took off 3 bases at V and 4 bases at J, with 4 bases between the two ends. Assays covered around 10^5 TCR templates per sample. Sequenced by immunoSEQ multiplex PCR; TCRdb stores in-frame clones only, minus some. The data contain about 72,000 clones, 91% of them singletons. This entry is derived from a study of siplizumab effects on memory and regulatory T cells. Study-level findings and limits: Naive T cells appeared more diverse than memory cells and seemed to be major alloresponse contributors. Unstimulated subsets contained matches for only a minor fraction of alloreactive clones. Researchers could not give a naive or memory phenotype to roughly 80-95% of proliferating CD4+ or CD8+ clones.

The chain couples TRBV27 to TRBJ2-1, with D uncertain. Specimen: CD8+ T cells sorted from blood. The source of this sequence is a human donor in good health. DNA of the CDR3: TGTGCCAGCAGTTTGGGGTACAATGAGCAGTTCTTC. This translates into CASSLGYNEQFF.